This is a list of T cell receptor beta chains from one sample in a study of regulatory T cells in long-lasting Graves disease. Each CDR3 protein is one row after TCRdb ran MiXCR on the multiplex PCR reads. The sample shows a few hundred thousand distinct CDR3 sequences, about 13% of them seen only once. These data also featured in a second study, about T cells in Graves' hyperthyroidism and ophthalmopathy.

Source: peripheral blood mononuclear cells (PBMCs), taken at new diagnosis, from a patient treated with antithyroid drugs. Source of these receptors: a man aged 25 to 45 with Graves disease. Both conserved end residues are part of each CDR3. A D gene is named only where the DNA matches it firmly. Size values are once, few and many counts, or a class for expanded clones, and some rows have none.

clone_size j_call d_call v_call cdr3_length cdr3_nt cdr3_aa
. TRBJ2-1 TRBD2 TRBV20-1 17 TGCAGTGCCGCTAGCCCATTAGCGGGAGGGCTCTACAATGAGCAGTTCTTC CSAASPLAGGLYNEQFF
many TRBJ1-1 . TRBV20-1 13 TGCAGTGCTAGAAGGTACCTGAACACTGAAGCTTTCTTT CSARRYLNTEAFF
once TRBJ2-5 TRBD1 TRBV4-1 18 TGCGCCAGCAGCCAAGATCTGGACAGGGGGCGATTTCTAGAGACCCAGTACTTC CASSQDLDRGRFLETQYF
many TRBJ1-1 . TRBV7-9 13 TGTGCCAGCAGCTTAACGGAGGCTTCTGAAGCTTTCTTT CASSLTEASEAFF
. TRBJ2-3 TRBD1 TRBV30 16 TGTGCCTGGAGGTTCGGACAGGGAGTTTCCACAGATACGCAGTATTTT CAWRFGQGVSTDTQYF
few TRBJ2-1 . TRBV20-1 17 TGCAGTTTCCATCTCGCGTACGGGGGTAGCTCCTACAATGAGCAGTTCTTC CSFHLAYGGSSYNEQFF
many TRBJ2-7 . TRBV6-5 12 TGTGCCAGCAGTTACGGGACTCGCGAGCAGTACTTC CASSYGTREQYF
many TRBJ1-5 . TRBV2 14 TGTGCCAGCAGTGAATTATATAGCAATCAGCCCCAGCATTTT CASSELYSNQPQHF
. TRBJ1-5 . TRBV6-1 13 TGTGCCACCCGATACGGGAACAATCAGCCCCAGCATTTT CATRYGNNQPQHF
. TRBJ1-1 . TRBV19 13 TGTGCCAGTACCCACTCCGGGAACTCTGAAGCTTTCTTT CASTHSGNSEAFF
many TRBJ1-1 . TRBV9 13 TGTGCCAGCAGCGTAGGATTTTACACTGAAGCTTTCTTT CASSVGFYTEAFF
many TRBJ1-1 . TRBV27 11 TGTGCCAGCAGAAGGGCCTGGGCAGCTTTCTTT CASRRAWAAFF
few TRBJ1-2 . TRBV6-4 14 TGTGCCAGCAGGGGGACGGGCCCTAACTATGGCTACACCTTC CASRGTGPNYGYTF
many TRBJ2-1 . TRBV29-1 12 TGCAGCGTTGTAGAGGTGAGCCATGAGCAGTTCTTC CSVVEVSHEQFF
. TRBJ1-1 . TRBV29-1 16 TGCAGCGTTGAACTGATAAGGTCCGGGGCTTACACTGAAGCTTTCTTT CSVELIRSGAYTEAFF
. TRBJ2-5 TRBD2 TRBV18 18 TGTGCCAGCTCACCCACTCCTTGGACTAGCGGGAGGAAAGAGACCCAGTACTTC CASSPTPWTSGRKETQYF
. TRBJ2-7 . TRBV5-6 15 TGTGCCAGCAGCTCCAGGGTACGTGGGTCCTACGAGCAGTACTTC CASSSRVRGSYEQYF
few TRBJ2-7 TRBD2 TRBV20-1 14 TGCAGTGCTATACTAGCGGGAGAGGTCAACGAGCAGTACTTC CSAILAGEVNEQYF
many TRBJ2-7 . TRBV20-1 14 TGCAGTGCTAGAGTCCTTGAGGAGGGCTACGAGCAGTACTTC CSARVLEEGYEQYF
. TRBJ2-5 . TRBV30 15 TGTGCCTGGAGAATTATGGGGACCGTACAAGAGACCCAGTACTTC CAWRIMGTVQETQYF
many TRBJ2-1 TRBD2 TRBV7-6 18 TGTGCCAGCAGCTTGGCCCGGACTAGCGCGAGCTCCTACAATGAGCAGTTCTTC CASSLARTSASSYNEQFF
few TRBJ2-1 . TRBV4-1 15 TGCGCCAGCAGCCAAGAAGCCGGGAAATACAATGAGCAGTTCTTC CASSQEAGKYNEQFF
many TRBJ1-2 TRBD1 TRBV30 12 TGTGCCTGGACGTACAGGGGTCCTGGCTACACCTTC CAWTYRGPGYTF
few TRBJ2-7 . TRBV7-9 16 TGTGCCAGCAGCGCCGGGTTGGGGACGCTGTCCTACGAGCAGTACTTC CASSAGLGTLSYEQYF
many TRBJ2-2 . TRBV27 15 TGTGCCAGCAGTTTGTATGTGGATAACACCGGGGAGCTGTTTTTT CASSLYVDNTGELFF
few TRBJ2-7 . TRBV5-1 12 TGCGCCAGCAGTTCCGCGCGGATCGAGCAGTACTTC CASSSARIEQYF
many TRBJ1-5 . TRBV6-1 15 TGTGCCAGCAGTACTCGGACAGACGGTCGACAGCCCCAGCATTTT CASSTRTDGRQPQHF
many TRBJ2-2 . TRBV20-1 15 TGCAGTGCTAGAGTTGGAACGCGAGGCACCGGGGAGCTGTTTTTT CSARVGTRGTGELFF
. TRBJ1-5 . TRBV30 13 TGTGCCTGGAGCCGGGAATTCAATCAGCCCCAGCATTTT CAWSREFNQPQHF
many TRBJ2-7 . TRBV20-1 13 TGCAGTGCTAGAGAGAAGTACACCTACGAGCAGTACTTC CSAREKYTYEQYF
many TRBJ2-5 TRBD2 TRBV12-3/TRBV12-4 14 TGTGCCAGCGGCCAAGGGGCTAGCGGTCCCCCCCAGTACTTC CASGQGASGPPQYF
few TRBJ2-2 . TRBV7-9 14 TGTGCCAGCGCGTCGGGGGTTTCGAACGGGGAGCTGTTTTTT CASASGVSNGELFF
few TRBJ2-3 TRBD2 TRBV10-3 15 TGTGCCATCAGCCCGACTAGCGGGACCGCAGATACGCAGTATTTT CAISPTSGTADTQYF
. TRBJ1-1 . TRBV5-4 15 TGTGCCAGCAGCTTGTATGAGCGAATGAACACTGAAGCTTTCTTT CASSLYERMNTEAFF
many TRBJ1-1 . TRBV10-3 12 TGTGCCATCAGTGTAGATTACTCCGCGGCTTTCTTT CAISVDYSAAFF
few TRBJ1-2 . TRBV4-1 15 TGCGCCAGCAGCCACGTTACAGGGACGCACTATGGCTACACCTTC CASSHVTGTHYGYTF
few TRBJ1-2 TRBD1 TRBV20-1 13 TGCAGTGCGCCCACAGGGGGTAACTATGGCTACACCTTC CSAPTGGNYGYTF
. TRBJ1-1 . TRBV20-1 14 TGCAGTGCTAGAGGCCCCAGGGTGAACACTGAAGCTTTCTTT CSARGPRVNTEAFF
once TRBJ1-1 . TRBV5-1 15 TGCGCCAGCAGCTTGGAAGGGGGGGCGAACACTGAAGCTTTCTTT CASSLEGGANTEAFF
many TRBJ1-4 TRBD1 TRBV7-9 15 TGTGCCAGCAGCTCCAGGACAGGGTGGGACGAAAAACTGTTTTTT CASSSRTGWDEKLFF
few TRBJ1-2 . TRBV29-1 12 TGCAGCGTGGCGGTGCTGTTTAATGGCTACACCTTC CSVAVLFNGYTF
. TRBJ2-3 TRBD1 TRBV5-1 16 TGCGCCAGCAGTGTACCGACAGGGGACAGGACAGATACGCAGTATTTT CASSVPTGDRTDTQYF
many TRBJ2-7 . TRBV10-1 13 TGCGCCAGCAGTGAGGGGTCCTGGAACGAGCAGTACTTC CASSEGSWNEQYF
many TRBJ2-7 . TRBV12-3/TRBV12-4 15 TGTGCCAGCAGTCCACCCTGGGCTCCCTTCTACGAGCAGTACTTC CASSPPWAPFYEQYF
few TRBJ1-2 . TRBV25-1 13 TGTGCCAGCAGCGGGTCGCCAGGCTATGGCTACACCTTC CASSGSPGYGYTF
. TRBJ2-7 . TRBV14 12 TGTGCCAGCAGCCGGAGGGCGGGGGAGCAGTACTTC CASSRRAGEQYF
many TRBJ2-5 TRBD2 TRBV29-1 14 TGCAGCGTTGCCCGTCTAGCGGGACAAGAGACCCAGTACTTC CSVARLAGQETQYF
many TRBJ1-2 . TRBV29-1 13 TGCAGCGTTGAAGATCGGGGAGAGGATGGCTACACCTTC CSVEDRGEDGYTF
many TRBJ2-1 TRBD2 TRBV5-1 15 TGCGCCAGCAGCTTGGAGGGACTAGCGTACAATGAGCAGTTCTTC CASSLEGLAYNEQFF
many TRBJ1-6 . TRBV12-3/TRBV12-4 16 TGTGCCAGCAGTTTAAAGTGGGGCTCCTATAATTCACCCCTCCACTTT CASSLKWGSYNSPLHF
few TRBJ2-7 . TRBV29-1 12 TGCAGCGTTGGGGACACCCCCTACGAGCAGTACTTC CSVGDTPYEQYF
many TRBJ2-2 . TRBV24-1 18 TGTGCCACCAGTGGGGCGAGGCAGGGCCCCTTTCCCACCGGGGAGCTGTTTTTT CATSGARQGPFPTGELFF
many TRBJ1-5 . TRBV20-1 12 TGCAGTGCTAGTGAGGGCAATCAGCCCCAGCATTTT CSASEGNQPQHF
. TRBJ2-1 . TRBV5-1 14 TGCGCCAGCAGCCCGGAAGGGCGAAACAATGAGCAGTTCTTC CASSPEGRNNEQFF
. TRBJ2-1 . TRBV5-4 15 TGTGCCAGCAGCTTAGGGGGGAGTCCAGGGAATGAGCAGTTCTTC CASSLGGSPGNEQFF
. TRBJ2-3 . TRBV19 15 TGTGCCAGTAGTATGGGGCTCACTGGGCCAGATACGCAGTATTTT CASSMGLTGPDTQYF
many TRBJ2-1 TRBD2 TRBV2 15 TGTGCCAGCAGTGTACTAGCGGGAGGAGCTAATGAGCAGTTCTTC CASSVLAGGANEQFF
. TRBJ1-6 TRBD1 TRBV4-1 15 TGCGCCAGCGGTACCGGGACAGCGTCTAATTCACCCCTCCACTTT CASGTGTASNSPLHF
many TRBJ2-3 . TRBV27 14 TGTGCCAGCAGTTTAGTAGGGAACACAGATACGCAGTATTTT CASSLVGNTDTQYF
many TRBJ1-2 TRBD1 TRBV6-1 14 TGTGCCAGCACCATATCCGGGGACAGGGGAGCTTACACCTTC CASTISGDRGAYTF